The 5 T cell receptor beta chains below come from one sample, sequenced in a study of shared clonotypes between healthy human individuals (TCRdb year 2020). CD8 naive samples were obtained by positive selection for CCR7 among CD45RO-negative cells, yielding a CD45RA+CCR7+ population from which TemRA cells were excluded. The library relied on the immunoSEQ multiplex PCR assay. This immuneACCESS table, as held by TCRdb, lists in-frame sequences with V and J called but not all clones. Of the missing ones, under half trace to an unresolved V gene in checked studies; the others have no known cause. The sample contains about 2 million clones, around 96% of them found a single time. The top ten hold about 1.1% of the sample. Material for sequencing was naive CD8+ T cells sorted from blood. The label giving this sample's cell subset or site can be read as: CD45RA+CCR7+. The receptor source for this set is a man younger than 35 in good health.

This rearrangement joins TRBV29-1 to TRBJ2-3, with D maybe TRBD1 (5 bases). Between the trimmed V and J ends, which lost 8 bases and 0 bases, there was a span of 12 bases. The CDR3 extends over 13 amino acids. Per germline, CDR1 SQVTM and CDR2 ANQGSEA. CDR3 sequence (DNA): TGCAGCTGTGACAGCTCGAGCACAGATACGCAGTATTTT. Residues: CSCDSSSTDTQYF.

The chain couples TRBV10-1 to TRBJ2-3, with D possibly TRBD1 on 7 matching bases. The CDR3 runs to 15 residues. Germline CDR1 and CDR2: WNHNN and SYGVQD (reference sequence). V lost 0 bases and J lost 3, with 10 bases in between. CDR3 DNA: TGCGCCAGCAGTGAGTCGGCAGGGGGGACAGATACGCAGTATTTT. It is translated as CASSESAGGTDTQYF.

The CDR3 DNA reads as TGTGCCAGCAGCCGACCTAGGGGGGTCCTACAAGAGACCCAGTACTTC. Its translation is CASSRPRGVLQETQYF. V usage is TRBV11-2 and J usage is TRBJ2-5, with D possibly called TRBD1 or TRBD2 (6 bases each). The CDR3 sequence is 16 residues long. Germline V gene data show CDR1 as SGHAT and CDR2 as FQNNGV. Trimming took 5 bases from V and 2 from J, leaving 18 bases between them.

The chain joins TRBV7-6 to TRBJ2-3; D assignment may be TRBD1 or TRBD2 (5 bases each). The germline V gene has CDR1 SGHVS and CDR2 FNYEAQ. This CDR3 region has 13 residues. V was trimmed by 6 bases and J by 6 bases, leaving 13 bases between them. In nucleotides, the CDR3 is TGTGCCAGCAGTCACGGGGCAACGGATACGCAGTATTTT. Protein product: CASSHGATDTQYF.

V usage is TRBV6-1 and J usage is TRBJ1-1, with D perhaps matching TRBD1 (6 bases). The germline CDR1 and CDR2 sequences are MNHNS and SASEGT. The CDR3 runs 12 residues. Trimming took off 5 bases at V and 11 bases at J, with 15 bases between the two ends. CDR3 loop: CASSFRTEGAFF. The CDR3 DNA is TGTGCCAGCAGTTTTAGGACAGAGGGGGCTTTCTTT.